These 20 T cell receptor beta chains were all obtained from the same sample, sequenced in a study of PD-L1 blockade in urothelial cancer. Time point described: pretreatment peripheral blood. Some clones are missing from TCRdb's copy, which holds only in-frame ones; the method was immunoSEQ multiplex PCR. The sample contains tens of thousands of clones, 80% to 85% of which appear only once. The material sequenced was PBMCs, taken around atezolizumab (anti-PD-L1) treatment. These receptors all stem from a man between 60 and 70 years old with urothelial cancer.

This chain uses TRBV6-5 with TRBJ1-4; no clear D. The V and J ends lost 2 bases and 0 bases respectively, with 4 bases between them. Germline assignment: CDR1 MNHEY and CDR2 SVGAGI. The CDR3 is 14 amino acids. This CDR3 reads CASSYEATNEKLFF. CDR3 nucleotides: TGTGCCAGCAGTTACGAGGCAACTAATGAAAAACTGTTTTTT.

The V call is TRBV12-2, the J call TRBJ2-3; TRBD2, as called in the table, went unchecked against the DNA. TRBV12-2 is listed as a pseudogene. The CDR3 is 15 amino acids. The CDR3 loop reads CASRYHRSNPDTQYF. In nucleotides, the CDR3 is TGTGCAAGTCGTTATCACCGTAGCAACCCAGATACGCAGTATTTT.

This sequence joins TRBV7-8 and TRBJ1-5; perhaps TRBD1 as D (5 bases). V lost 4 bases and J lost 1, with 8 bases in between. The CDR3 runs 14 residues. Germline lookup yields CDR1 SGHVS and CDR2 FQNEAQ. The CDR3 DNA reads as TGTGCCAGCAGCTCCCGACAGAGCAATCAGCCCCAGCATTTT. Translating it yields CASSSRQSNQPQHF.

This sequence joins TRBV10-2 and TRBJ2-1, with 13 positions matching TRBD2. This CDR3 spans 15 amino acids. Germline V gives CDR1 WSHSY, CDR2 SAAADI. V lost 7 bases to trimming and J lost 12 bases; unmatched junction nucleotides: 12. The CDR3 DNA follows: TGCGCCAGCAATACCGGGACTAGCGGGATCCCCGGGCAGTTCTTC. Translation gives CASNTGTSGIPGQFF.

V gene TRBV7-2 combines with J gene TRBJ2-7; TRBD2 is a possible D gene (6 bases). The CDR3 is made up of 14 amino acids. Germline loops: CDR1 SGHTA, CDR2 FQGNSA. Trimming shortened V by 2 bases and J by 3 bases, and 11 bases separated the two germline ends. CDR3 in amino acids: CASSLWTTFYEQYF. Here the CDR3 DNA reads TGTGCCAGCAGCTTATGGACTACCTTCTACGAGCAGTACTTC. The full variable domain, its missing parts supplied by reference TRBV7-2 and TRBJ2-7, is GAGVSQSPSNKVTEKGKDVELRCDPISGHTALYWYRQSLGQGLEFLIYFQGNSAPDKSGLPSDRFSAERTGGSVSTLTIQRTQQEDSAVYLCASSLWTTFYEQYFGPGTRLTVT.

The V and J genes are TRBV28 and TRBJ1-5; D uncertain. Germline V gives CDR1 MDHEN, CDR2 SYDVKM. V was clipped by 2 bases and J by 5 bases, with 16 bases between them. CDR3 length: 16 residues. This CDR3 is CASSLLTAGSDQPQHF. The DNA for the CDR3 is TGTGCCAGCAGTTTACTTACGGCGGGATCCGATCAGCCCCAGCATTTT.

This rearrangement joins TRBV27 to TRBJ1-1; D remains ambiguous. Germline CDR1 is MNHEY and CDR2 is SMNVEV (reference sequence). This CDR3 has 16 amino acids. The germline V and J ends were trimmed by 1 base and 5 bases, with 17 bases remaining between them. In nucleotides, the CDR3 is TGTGCCAGCAGTTTATGGGCTACGGGGTTGGGAACTGAAGCTTTCTTT. This translates into CASSLWATGLGTEAFF.

The genes are TRBV7-3 and TRBJ2-2; the D is unclear. This CDR3 has 14 residues. The V end was cut by 0 bases, the J end by 6 bases, with 8 bases between. Germline V gene data show CDR1 as SGHTA and CDR2 as FQGTGA. The CDR3 DNA reads TGTGCCAGCAGCTTAACTCAAACTTCCGGGGAGCTGTTTTTT. Amino acids: CASSLTQTSGELFF.

The V gene is TRBV10-3, the J gene TRBJ2-3, with D possibly matching TRBD1 (6 bases). Looked up from germline, CDR1 is ENHRY and CDR2 is SYGVKD. This CDR3 has 15 residues. Trimming took off 0 bases at V and 1 base at J, with 8 bases between the two ends. This CDR3 reads CAISESGGGTDTQYF. The CDR3 bases are TGTGCCATCAGTGAGTCAGGGGGAGGCACAGATACGCAGTATTTT.

This rearrangement joins TRBV7-6 to TRBJ1-1; the D gene is possibly TRBD1 (6 bases). V lost 3 bases and J lost 4, with 30 bases in between. This CDR3 has 20 residues. The germline V gene encodes CDR1 SGHVS and CDR2 FNYEAQ. The CDR3 nucleotides read TGTGCCAGCAGCTTCCGCACACTTTCATCGGGAGGGGGGTCAAGCACTGAAGCTTTCTTT. The encoded protein is CASSFRTLSSGGGSSTEAFF.

The CDR3 bases are TGTGCCTCTTTGGAGGGAACCTACGAGCAGTACTTC. Translated, it gives CASLEGTYEQYF. The chain recombines TRBV28 with TRBJ2-7; tentative D call: TRBD2 (6 bases). Trimming removed 11 bases at V and 2 bases at J, with 13 bases between. The CDR3 runs to 12 residues. The germline V gene encodes CDR1 MDHEN and CDR2 SYDVKM.

This rearrangement joins TRBV14 to TRBJ1-4; 7 nucleotides agree with TRBD1. The CDR3 is 19 residues long. Germline assignment: CDR1 SGHDN and CDR2 FVKESK. The V segment lost 0 bases and the J segment 6 bases; nucleotides outside the gene matches: 16. The CDR3 sequence: CASSQEISWGQWGDEKLFF. CDR3 sequence (DNA): TGTGCCAGCAGCCAAGAAATTTCGTGGGGACAGTGGGGAGATGAAAAACTGTTTTTT.

The DNA of the CDR3 is TGTGCCAGCAGCTTAGAGGACAGGGCTTATGGCTACACCTTC. The encoded protein is CASSLEDRAYGYTF. V is TRBV7-9 and J is TRBJ1-2; TRBD1 matches 8 bases. V was clipped by 1 base and J by 5 bases; unmatched bases: 3. The germline V gene encodes CDR1 SEHNR and CDR2 FQNEAQ (reference sequence). The CDR3 is made up of 14 amino acids.

The chain joins TRBV27 to TRBJ2-3; D unresolved. The V gene lost 4 bases and the J gene lost 10 bases, with 15 bases spanning the gap. Germline V gives CDR1 MNHEY, CDR2 SMNVEV (reference sequence). The CDR3 is made up of 13 amino acids. CDR3 coding DNA: TGTGCCAGCAGTTCCCCTGGCTTGTCTGCGCAGTATTTT. Protein: CASSSPGLSAQYF.

J is TRBJ2-6 and V is TRBV30; 7 nucleotides agree with TRBD1. There are 15 residues in the CDR3. Germline CDR1 and CDR2: GTSNPN and SVGIG (reference sequence). V shed 3 bases, J shed 2 bases, and the junction held 4 bases outside the gene matches. This CDR3 is CAWRQGSTGANVLTF. The DNA for the CDR3 is TGTGCCTGGAGACAGGGGAGCACTGGGGCCAACGTCCTGACTTTC.

The chain links TRBV23-1 to TRBJ2-3, with TRBD2 matching 10 bases. TRBV23-1 belongs to the ORF category, with a function that is uncertain. J gave up 5 bases and V 4 bases, and 21 bases lay outside the gene matches. The CDR3 loop spans 20 amino acids. The CDR3: CASSPRGGRLAGVSEDTQYF. For the CDR3, the DNA is TGCGCCAGCAGTCCCCGCGGGGGGCGGCTAGCGGGAGTAAGTGAAGATACGCAGTATTTT.

The chain carries TRBV7-6 and TRBJ2-2; 13 nucleotides match TRBD2. The CDR3 extends over 17 amino acids. With 1 base clipped from V and 5 bases from J, the junction kept 4 bases outside the gene matches. Germline assignment: CDR1 SGHVS and CDR2 FNYEAQ. The CDR3: CASSLGTSGSRTGELFF. CDR3 nucleotide sequence: TGTGCCAGCAGCTTAGGGACTAGCGGGAGTAGGACCGGGGAGCTGTTTTTT.

V usage is TRBV18 and J usage is TRBJ2-2; 11 nucleotides line up with TRBD1. The V and J ends lost 5 bases and 4 bases, in that order; junction bases with no gene match: 9. The CDR3 has 17 residues. Per the germline V gene, CDR1 is KGHSH and CDR2 is LQKENI. CDR3 in amino acids: CASSYSDRGLFTGELFF. The CDR3 nucleotides are TGTGCCAGCTCATACTCGGACAGGGGGCTTTTCACCGGGGAGCTGTTTTTT.

The chain recombines TRBV28 with TRBJ1-2; 10 positions agree with TRBD1. The CDR3 loop spans 16 amino acids. Germline V CDR1 and CDR2: MDHEN, SYDVKM. The V segment lost 8 bases and the J segment 8 bases; nucleotides outside the gene matches: 17. The CDR3 spells CASPISGTGVYQGYTF. As DNA, the CDR3 is TGTGCCAGCCCTATCTCCGGGACAGGGGTTTATCAAGGCTACACCTTC.

The gene calls are TRBV5-1 and TRBJ1-4; maybe TRBD1 (5 bases). The germline CDR1 and CDR2 sequences are SGHRS and YFSETQ. V lost 3 bases to trimming and J lost 7 bases, with 13 bases between them. The CDR3 runs 14 residues. CDR3 sequence: CASSWRGGGEKLFF. DNA for the CDR3: TGCGCCAGCAGCTGGCGCGGGGGTGGTGAAAAACTGTTTTTT.